These 27 T cell receptor beta chains originate from one sample sequenced in a study of CD8+ T cells in alopecia areata. Treatment reported: oral pan-JAK inhibitor, 5-10 mg twice daily. Investigators isolated RNA and reverse transcribed it into cDNA to act as the sequencing template. Clones were read by immunoSEQ multiplex PCR, and TCRdb kept only the in-frame ones, dropping some. Among 150,000 to 200,000 clones listed, approximately 61% were seen once. The specimen comprised CD4+ T cells sorted from blood, sampled at week 24, from a patient treated with tofacitinib. These receptors originate from a human donor with alopecia areata.

The chain has TRBV4-3 and TRBJ2-7, with 7 nucleotides matching TRBD1. Looked up from germline, CDR1 is LGHNA and CDR2 is YSLEER. V shed 4 bases, J shed 4 bases, and the junction held 7 bases outside the gene matches. This CDR3 region has 14 residues. Here the CDR3 reads CASSRGTELYEQYF. The CDR3 coding sequence is TGCGCCAGCAGCCGGGGGACAGAACTATACGAGCAGTACTTC.

The chain carries TRBV25-1 and TRBJ1-2; D is undetermined. V lost 3 bases and J lost 7, with 9 bases in between. The germline V gene has CDR1 MGHDK and CDR2 SYGVNS. The CDR3 loop spans 12 amino acids. The chain's CDR3 is CASSESNGGYTF. The CDR3 DNA is TGTGCCAGCAGTGAGAGTAATGGTGGCTACACCTTC.

V and J are TRBV29-1 and TRBJ2-3, with 7 bases that match TRBD2. The CDR3 is 13 amino acids. The germline V gene has CDR1 SQVTM and CDR2 ANQGSEA. J lost 4 bases, V lost 3 bases, and 4 bases had no gene match. The CDR3 sequence is CSVDAGEADTQYF. CDR3 bases: TGCAGCGTTGATGCGGGGGAAGCAGATACGCAGTATTTT.

The chain joins TRBV28 to TRBJ1-6; 8 positions agree with TRBD1. The CDR3 length is 18 residues. Germline CDR1 reads MDHEN; CDR2 reads SYDVKM. The junction had 14 bases not matched to a gene; V was cut back by 0 bases and J by 10 bases. The CDR3 nucleotides are TGTGCCAGCAGTTTATGGGGACAGGCAGCGATATCTAGGTCACCCCTCCACTTT. It translates to CASSLWGQAAISRSPLHF.

This sequence joins TRBV11-2 and TRBJ1-6; 7 bases match TRBD1. Germline CDR1 reads SGHAT; CDR2 reads FQNNGV. J gave up 5 bases and V 6 bases, and 1 base lay outside the gene matches. The CDR3 totals 13 residues. The DNA of the CDR3 is TGTGCCAGCAGGGGACAGAATAATTCACCCCTCCACTTT. Amino acids: CASRGQNNSPLHF.

The chain has TRBV7-2 and TRBJ1-2, with D uncertain. Germline CDR1 is SGHTA and CDR2 is FQGNSA. CDR3 length equals 10 residues. Trimming took 6 bases from V and 6 from J, leaving 5 bases between them. For the CDR3, the DNA is TGTGCCAGCAGGTCGAATGGCTACACCTTC. It encodes CASRSNGYTF.

The chain links TRBV29-1 to TRBJ2-7; 10 nucleotides align to TRBD1. V lost 7 bases and J lost 4; bases outside the gene matches: 7. The CDR3 length is 13 residues. CDR1 and CDR2 from the germline V gene are SQVTM and ANQGSEA. This chain's CDR3 is CSASTGGMYEQYF. Here the CDR3 DNA reads TGCAGCGCCTCGACAGGGGGCATGTACGAGCAGTACTTC.

V gene TRBV7-6 combines with J gene TRBJ2-5; D gene uncertain. Trimming took 2 bases from V and 4 from J, leaving 5 bases between them. CDR3 size: 12 residues. Germline V CDR1 and CDR2: SGHVS, FNYEAQ. CDR3 DNA: TGTGCCAGCAGCTTATTGAGAGAGACCCAGTACTTC. Translated: CASSLLRETQYF. The variable domain in full, with the rest retrieved from reference TRBV7-6 and TRBJ2-5, is GAGVSQSPRYKVTKRGQDVALRCDPISGHVSLYWYRQALGQGPEFLTYFNYEAQQDKSGLPNDRFSAERPEGSISTLTIQRTEQRDSAMYRCASSLLRETQYFGPGTRLLVL.

The chain links TRBV27 to TRBJ1-1, with D possibly matching TRBD1 (5 bases). Germline CDR1 reads MNHEY; CDR2 reads SMNVEV (reference sequence). Between the trimmed V and J ends, which lost 4 bases and 4 bases, there was a span of 16 bases. CDR3 length: 15 amino acids. The CDR3 bases are TGTGCCAGCAGTTCACTCAAACAGGTGGTCACTGAAGCTTTCTTT. Its translation: CASSSLKQVVTEAFF.

V usage is TRBV4-3 and J usage is TRBJ1-1; tentatively, D is TRBD1 (5 bases). Trimming shortened V by 3 bases and J by 6 bases, and 17 bases separated the two germline ends. Germline V lookup: CDR1 LGHNA, CDR2 YSLEER. The CDR3 spans 15 residues. The CDR3 nucleotides are TGCGCCAGCAGCCACGTGATCAGGGTGGGGGCTGAAGCTTTCTTT. Amino acid sequence: CASSHVIRVGAEAFF.

This clone showed up just a few times. V usage is TRBV29-1 and J usage is TRBJ2-1; TRBD2 matches at 8 bases. J was trimmed by 4 bases and V by 1 base; bases with no gene match: 6. The CDR3 consists of 15 residues. CDR1 and CDR2 (germline): SQVTM, ANQGSEA. The CDR3 here is CSVEVTGGTYNEQFF. CDR3 in DNA: TGCAGCGTTGAAGTAACGGGGGGGACGTACAATGAGCAGTTCTTC.

V usage is TRBV5-6 and J usage is TRBJ1-2; D unclear. Trimming removed 2 bases from V and 5 bases from J, with 7 bases in between. CDR1 and CDR2 (germline): SGHDT, YYEEEE. The CDR3 is 12 residues long. The CDR3 sequence: CASSLRGYGYTF. The CDR3 DNA is TGTGCCAGCAGCTTACGAGGGTATGGCTACACCTTC.

The rearrangement joins TRBV6-5 to TRBJ2-7; 7 bases are a match to TRBD1. The ends lost 2 bases at V and 0 bases at J; junction bases unmatched: 4. The CDR3 is 15 residues long. Germline V gene sequence: CDR1 MNHEY, CDR2 SVGAGI. This chain's CDR3 is CASSYRDRYSYEQYF. CDR3 nucleotides: TGTGCCAGCAGTTACCGGGACAGATACTCCTACGAGCAGTACTTC.

The chain carries TRBV29-1 and TRBJ1-2; TRBD1 agrees at 9 bases. The germline V gene has CDR1 SQVTM and CDR2 ANQGSEA. The V gene end was trimmed by 2 bases and the J gene end by 4 bases; junction bases not matched to a gene: 8. The CDR3 is made up of 15 amino acids. The CDR3 DNA sequence: TGCAGCGTTGAAAAGACAGGGGGTTTGGTCTATGGCTACACCTTC. It specifies CSVEKTGGLVYGYTF.

The chain is built from TRBV6-5 and TRBJ1-2; the D gene is possibly TRBD1 (5 bases). V gave up 4 bases and J gave up 7 bases, with 10 bases separating them. The V gene's germline CDR1 is MNHEY and CDR2 SVGAGI. The CDR3 is 12 amino acids. The CDR3 reads CASSFQGGGYTF. The CDR3 DNA reads TGTGCCAGCAGTTTCCAGGGTGGTGGCTACACCTTC.

This chain's CDR3 is CATRGPNEKLFF. In DNA, the CDR3 is TGTGCCACCCGCGGCCCTAATGAAAAACTGTTTTTT. The rearrangement uses TRBV2 and TRBJ1-4; D ambiguous. The V end lost 10 bases, the J end lost 3 bases, and 9 bases lay between the germline ends. The CDR3 loop spans 12 amino acids. CDR1 is SNHLY, CDR2 FYNNEI, per germline.

The chain combines TRBV2 with TRBJ1-2; no definite D call. This CDR3 comprises 11 residues. V was cut by 4 bases and J by 7 bases, with 7 bases left in between. CDR1 is SNHLY and CDR2 is FYNNEI in the germline V gene. CDR3 nucleotide sequence: TGTGCCAGCAGTGGAGGTCCTGGCTACACCTTC. This translates into CASSGGPGYTF.

The gene calls are TRBV29-1 and TRBJ2-1; 10 bases agree with TRBD1. This CDR3 contains 13 residues. Germline values: CDR1 SQVTM, CDR2 ANQGSEA. V was pared by 3 bases and J by 7 bases, with 3 bases of the junction left unmatched. The CDR3 protein is CSVDPDRGNEQFF. The CDR3 DNA reads TGCAGCGTTGACCCGGACAGGGGGAATGAGCAGTTCTTC.

V and J are TRBV10-3 and TRBJ2-5, with D perhaps matching TRBD1 (6 bases). The CDR3 spans 15 residues. V dropped 7 bases and J dropped 5 bases, with 20 bases sitting between them. From germline, CDR1 is ENHRY and CDR2 SYGVKD. The CDR3 reads CAIKSVRPGDETQYF. The CDR3 nucleotides are TGTGCCATCAAGTCCGTTCGTCCAGGGGACGAGACCCAGTACTTC.

In this sample, this clone turned up a few times. V usage is TRBV28 and J usage is TRBJ1-1, with D maybe TRBD1 (5 bases). Trimming took off 10 bases at V and 7 bases at J, with 19 bases between the two ends. The CDR3 contains 13 residues. In germline, CDR1 is MDHEN, CDR2 SYDVKM. Written as DNA, the CDR3 is TGTGCCACCACCTACGGACGGGACTATGAAGCTTTCTTT. Protein product: CATTYGRDYEAFF.

The rearrangement links TRBV5-5 to TRBJ1-6; possibly TRBD1 for D (5 bases). Germline-derived CDR1 and CDR2 are SGHKS and YYEKEE (reference sequence). This CDR3 contains 15 residues. Trimming took off 0 bases at V and 5 bases at J, with 9 bases between the two ends. The CDR3 region is CASSLGQRNNSPLHF. Written as DNA, the CDR3 is TGTGCCAGCAGCTTGGGACAGAGAAATAATTCACCCCTCCACTTT.

CDR3 loop: CASSYSSDSGTYEQYF. The CDR3 DNA reads as TGTGCCAGCAGCTACTCTTCTGATAGCGGCACCTACGAGCAGTACTTC. The chain recombines TRBV4-2 with TRBJ2-7; D possibly corresponds to TRBD2 (6 bases). The CDR3 extends over 16 amino acids. The V gene's germline CDR1 is LGHNA and CDR2 YNFKEQ. Trimming stripped 5 bases from V and 2 bases from J, with 19 bases between.

Concerning this clone: The sample carries other DNA sequences with the same CDR3. The rearrangement joins TRBV29-1 to TRBJ1-1; D is uncertain. The ends were cut back, 4 bases at V and 2 bases at J, with 2 bases in the middle. Germline V gives CDR1 SQVTM, CDR2 ANQGSEA. This CDR3 is 10 amino acids long. The CDR3 coding sequence is TGCAGCGTTGGAAACACTGAAGCTTTCTTT. Residues: CSVGNTEAFF. The full variable domain, with the rest looked up from reference TRBV29-1 and TRBJ1-1, is SAVISQKPSRDICQRGTSLTIQCQVDSQVTMMFWYRQQPGQSLTLIATANQGSEATYESGFVIDKFPISRPNLTFSTLTVSNMSPEDSSIYLCSVGNTEAFFGQGTRLTVV.

The CDR3 loop is CASGLVNVGGYTF. The DNA for the CDR3 is TGTGCTAGTGGTTTGGTTAATGTGGGCGGCTACACCTTC. This chain links TRBV12-5 with TRBJ1-2; D remains ambiguous. Per germline, CDR1 LGHNT and CDR2 FRNRAP. The ends were cut back, 0 bases at V and 8 bases at J, with 10 bases in the middle. The CDR3 contains 13 residues. The entire variable domain, with the rest obtained from reference TRBV12-5 and TRBJ1-2, is as follows: DARVTQTPRHKVTEMGQEVTMRCQPILGHNTVFWYRQTMMQGLELLAYFRNRAPLDDSGMPKDRFSAEMPDATLATLKIQPSEPRDSAVYFCASGLVNVGGYTFGSGTRLTVV.

In this sample, this clone turned up a few times. This chain links TRBV25-1 with TRBJ2-7, with D perhaps given as TRBD1 or TRBD2 (5 bases each). Germline CDR1 MGHDK, CDR2 SYGVNS. The V end lost 5 bases, the J end lost 2 bases, and 7 bases lay between the germline ends. CDR3 length: 12 amino acids. The CDR3 nucleotides are TGTGCCAGCAGTCCGGGGCCCTACGAGCAGTACTTC. Its protein product is CASSPGPYEQYF.

The chain combines TRBV4-3 with TRBJ1-6, with D possibly TRBD1 on 5 matching bases. Trimming shortened V by 2 bases and J by 2 bases, and 7 bases separated the two germline ends. This CDR3 is built from 15 residues. Germline assignment: CDR1 LGHNA and CDR2 YSLEER. CDR3 nucleotide sequence: TGCGCCAGCAGCCAACAGGGTACCTATAATTCACCCCTCCACTTT. Protein product: CASSQQGTYNSPLHF.

For this clone: Other DNA sequences in this specimen translate into the identical CDR3. The chain combines TRBV30 with TRBJ1-6; D is possibly TRBD1 (6 bases). V gave up 0 bases and J gave up 6 bases, with 9 bases separating them. CDR1 and CDR2 from the germline V gene are GTSNPN and SVGIG (reference sequence). The CDR3 is made up of 14 amino acids. The chain's CDR3 is CAWSVQGRNSPLHF. In DNA, the CDR3 is TGTGCCTGGAGTGTACAGGGCCGTAATTCACCCCTCCACTTT.